Given below is one TCR beta chain in context. This sample was included in a study of blood T cell repertoires in COVID-19. Whole-study context: Donors in the United States, Italy and Spain gave samples during acute or convalescent COVID-19. The cDNA or gDNA used as material had been derived from T cells, B-cell-depleted T cells, or PBMCs.

In the original processing: Amplified reference gene primers provided the basis for estimating nucleated cell counts. Some clones are missing from TCRdb's copy, which holds only in-frame ones; the method was immunoSEQ multiplex PCR. V and J calls and clone size follow that table, whereas D and trimming were derived from the DNA. The repertoire includes 200,000 to 300,000 clones, approximately 85% of them detected once, and about 9.1% sits in the top ten. CDR1 and CDR2 (germline): SGHTA, FQGNSA. The CDR3 runs 13 residues. V lost 1 base and J lost 5, with 7 bases in between. The J gene is TRBJ2-3, the V gene TRBV7-2; D remains ambiguous. Sequences were obtained from PBMCs or T cells enriched from blood (not recorded which). The sequence derives from a woman aged 45-65 years with acute COVID-19. The CDR3 DNA reads as TGTGCCAGCAGCTTAGGGGCTATAGATACGCAGTATTTT. Protein sequence: CASSLGAIDTQYF.